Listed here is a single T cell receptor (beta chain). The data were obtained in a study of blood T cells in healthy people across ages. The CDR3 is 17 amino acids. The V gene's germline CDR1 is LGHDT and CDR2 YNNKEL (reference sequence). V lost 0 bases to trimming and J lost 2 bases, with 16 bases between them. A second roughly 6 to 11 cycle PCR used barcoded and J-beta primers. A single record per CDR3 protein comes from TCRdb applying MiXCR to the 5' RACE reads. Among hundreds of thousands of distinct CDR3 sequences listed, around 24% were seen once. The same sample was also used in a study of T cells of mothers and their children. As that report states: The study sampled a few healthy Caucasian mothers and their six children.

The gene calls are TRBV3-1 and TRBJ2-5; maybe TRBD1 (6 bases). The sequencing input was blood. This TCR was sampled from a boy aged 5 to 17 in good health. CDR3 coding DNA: TGTGCCAGCAGCCAAGAAGTTGGGACACTGATACAAGAGACCCAGTACTTC. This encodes CASSQEVGTLIQETQYF.